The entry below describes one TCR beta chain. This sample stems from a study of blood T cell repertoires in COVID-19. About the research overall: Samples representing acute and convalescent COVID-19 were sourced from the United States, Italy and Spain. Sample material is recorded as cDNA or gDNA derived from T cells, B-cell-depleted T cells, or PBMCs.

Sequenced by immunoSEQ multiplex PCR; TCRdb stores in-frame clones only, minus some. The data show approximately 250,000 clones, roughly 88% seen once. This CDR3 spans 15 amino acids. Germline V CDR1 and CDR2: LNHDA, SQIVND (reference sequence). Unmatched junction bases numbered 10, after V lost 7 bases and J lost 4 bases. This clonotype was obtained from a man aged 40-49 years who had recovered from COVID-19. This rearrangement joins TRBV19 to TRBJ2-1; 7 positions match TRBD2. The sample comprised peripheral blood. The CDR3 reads CASTLAASGYNEQFF. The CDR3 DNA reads TGTGCCAGTACCCTAGCCGCTAGCGGTTACAATGAGCAGTTCTTC.